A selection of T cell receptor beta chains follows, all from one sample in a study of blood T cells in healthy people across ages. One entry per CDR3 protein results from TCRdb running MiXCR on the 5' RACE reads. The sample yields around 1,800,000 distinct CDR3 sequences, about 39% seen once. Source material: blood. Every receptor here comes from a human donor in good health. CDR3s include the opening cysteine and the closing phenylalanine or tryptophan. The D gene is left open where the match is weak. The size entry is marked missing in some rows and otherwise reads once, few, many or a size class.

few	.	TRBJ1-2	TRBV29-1	CSVELGRGYTF	TGCAGCGTTGAGCTGGGCCGGGGCTACACCTTC
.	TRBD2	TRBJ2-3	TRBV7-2	CASSLIPPQRGTDTQYF	TGTGCCAGCAGCTTAATCCCCCCTCAGCGGGGGACAGATACGCAGTATTTT
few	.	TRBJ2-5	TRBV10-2	CASSESGTLQETQYF	TGCGCCAGCAGTGAGTCCGGGACCCTACAAGAGACCCAGTACTTC
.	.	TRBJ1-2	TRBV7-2	CASSSHSTGKQGGYTF	TGTGCCAGCAGCTCTCACTCCACAGGGAAGCAGGGGGGCTACACCTTC
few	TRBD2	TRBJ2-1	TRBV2	CASRNSGGRNEQFF	TGTGCCAGCAGGAATAGCGGGGGCCGGAATGAGCAGTTCTTC
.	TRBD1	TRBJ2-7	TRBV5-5	CASRDGTGGCYEQYF	TGTGCCAGCAGGGATGGGACAGGGGGCTGCTACGAGCAGTACTTC
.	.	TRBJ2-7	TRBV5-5	CASSSLRAAYEQYF	TGTGCCAGCAGCTCCCTGAGGGCAGCCTACGAGCAGTACTTC
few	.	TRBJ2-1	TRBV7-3	CASSFGRFNEQFF	TGTGCCAGCAGCTTTGGTCGCTTCAATGAGCAGTTCTTC
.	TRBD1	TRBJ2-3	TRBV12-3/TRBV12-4	CASSPGQMDTQYF	TGTGCCAGCAGTCCGGGACAGATGGATACGCAGTATTTT
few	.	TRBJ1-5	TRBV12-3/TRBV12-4	CASSFQNSNQPQHF	TGTGCCAGCAGTTTTCAGAATAGCAATCAGCCCCAGCATTTT
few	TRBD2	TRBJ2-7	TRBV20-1	CSAREGLYEQYF	TGCAGTGCTAGGGAGGGACTATACGAGCAGTACTTC
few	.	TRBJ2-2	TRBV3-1	CASSLIPAGGELFF	TGTGCCAGCAGCCTCATCCCGGCGGGCGGGGAGCTGTTTTTT
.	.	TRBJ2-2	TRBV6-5	CASSYSFRPGRGTGELFF	TGTGCCAGCAGTTACTCCTTTCGACCCGGGCGGGGCACCGGGGAGCTGTTTTTT
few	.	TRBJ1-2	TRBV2	CATGLGRGYTF	TGTGCCACCGGTCTTGGTCGAGGCTACACCTTC
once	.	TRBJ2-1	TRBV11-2	CASSSTRQQPYNEQFF	TGTGCCAGCAGCTCGACCAGACAGCAGCCTTACAATGAGCAGTTCTTC
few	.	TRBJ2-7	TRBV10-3	CAVSGTVSSYEQYF	TGTGCCGTCAGTGGGACGGTAAGCTCCTACGAGCAGTACTTC
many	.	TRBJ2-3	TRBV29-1	CSLQGRLVDTQYF	TGCAGCCTACAGGGGCGACTAGTAGATACGCAGTATTTT
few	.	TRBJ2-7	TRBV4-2	CASSQSSWQYEQYF	TGTGCCAGCAGCCAATCATCGTGGCAGTACGAGCAGTACTTC
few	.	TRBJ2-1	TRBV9	CASSVGADPYNEQFF	TGTGCCAGCAGCGTAGGAGCGGACCCGTACAATGAGCAGTTCTTC
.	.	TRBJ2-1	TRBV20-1	CSAPKPGGQYNEQFF	TGCAGTGCCCCAAAACCCGGGGGTCAGTACAATGAGCAGTTCTTC
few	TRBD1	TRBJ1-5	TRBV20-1	CSARGGTGKRNQPQHF	TGCAGTGCTAGAGGGGGGACAGGGAAAAGGAATCAGCCCCAGCATTTT
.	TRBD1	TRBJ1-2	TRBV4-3	CASSHYRGQDYGYTF	TGCGCCAGCAGCCATTACAGGGGGCAGGACTATGGCTACACCTTC